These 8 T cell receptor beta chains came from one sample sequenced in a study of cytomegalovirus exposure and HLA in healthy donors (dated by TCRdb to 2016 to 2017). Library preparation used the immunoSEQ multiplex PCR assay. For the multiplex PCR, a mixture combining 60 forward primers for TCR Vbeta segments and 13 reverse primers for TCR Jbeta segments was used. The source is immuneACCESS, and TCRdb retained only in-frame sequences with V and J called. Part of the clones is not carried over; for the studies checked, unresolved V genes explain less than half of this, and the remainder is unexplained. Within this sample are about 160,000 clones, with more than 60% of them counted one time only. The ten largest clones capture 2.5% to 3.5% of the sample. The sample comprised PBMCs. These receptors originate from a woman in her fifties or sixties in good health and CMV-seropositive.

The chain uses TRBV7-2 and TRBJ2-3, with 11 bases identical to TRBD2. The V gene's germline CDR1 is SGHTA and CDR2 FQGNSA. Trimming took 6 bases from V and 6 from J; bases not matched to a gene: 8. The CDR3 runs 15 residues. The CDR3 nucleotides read TGTGCCAGCAGTGGAGTAGCGGGGGGGGTTGATACGCAGTATTTT. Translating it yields CASSGVAGGVDTQYF.

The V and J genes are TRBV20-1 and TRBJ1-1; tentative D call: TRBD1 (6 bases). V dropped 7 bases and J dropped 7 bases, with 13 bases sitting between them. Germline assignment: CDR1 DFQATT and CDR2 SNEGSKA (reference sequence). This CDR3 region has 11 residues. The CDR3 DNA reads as TGCAGTGTATTCCGGACAGTTGAAGCTTTCTTT. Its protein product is CSVFRTVEAFF.

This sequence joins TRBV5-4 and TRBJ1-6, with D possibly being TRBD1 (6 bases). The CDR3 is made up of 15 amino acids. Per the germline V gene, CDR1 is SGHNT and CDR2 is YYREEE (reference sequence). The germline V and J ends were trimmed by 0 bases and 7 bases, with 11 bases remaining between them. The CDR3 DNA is TGTGCCAGCAGCTTGGGAGGGGGAGGGAATTCACCCCTCCACTTT. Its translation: CASSLGGGGNSPLHF.

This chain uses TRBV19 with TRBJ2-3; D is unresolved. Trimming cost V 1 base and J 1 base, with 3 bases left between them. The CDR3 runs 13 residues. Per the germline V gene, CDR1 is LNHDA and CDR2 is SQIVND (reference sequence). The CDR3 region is CASSIAGTDTQYF. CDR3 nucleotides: TGTGCCAGTAGTATAGCGGGCACAGATACGCAGTATTTT.

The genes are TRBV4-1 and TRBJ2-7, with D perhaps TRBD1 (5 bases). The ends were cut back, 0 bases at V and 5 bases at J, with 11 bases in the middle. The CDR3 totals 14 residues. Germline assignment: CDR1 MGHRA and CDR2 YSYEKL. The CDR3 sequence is CASSQDLTVNEQYF. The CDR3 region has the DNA TGCGCCAGCAGCCAAGATCTGACAGTTAACGAGCAGTACTTC.

The CDR3 DNA is TGCAGCGTTTCCCGTCGGACTAGCGGGATTAATGGGTCCTACAATGAGCAGTTCTTC. It codes for CSVSRRTSGINGSYNEQFF. V gene TRBV29-1 combines with J gene TRBJ2-1, with TRBD2 matching 12 bases. CDR1 is SQVTM, CDR2 ANQGSEA, per germline. CDR3 length: 19 residues. The V gene end was trimmed by 5 bases and the J gene end by 1 base; junction bases not matched to a gene: 15.

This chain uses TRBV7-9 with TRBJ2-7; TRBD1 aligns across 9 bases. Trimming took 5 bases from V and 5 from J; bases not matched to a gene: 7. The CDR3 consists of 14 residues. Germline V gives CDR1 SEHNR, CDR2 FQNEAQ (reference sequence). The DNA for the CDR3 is TGTGCCAGCAGCCCACAGGGGGCAGTGGACGAGCAGTACTTC. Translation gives CASSPQGAVDEQYF.

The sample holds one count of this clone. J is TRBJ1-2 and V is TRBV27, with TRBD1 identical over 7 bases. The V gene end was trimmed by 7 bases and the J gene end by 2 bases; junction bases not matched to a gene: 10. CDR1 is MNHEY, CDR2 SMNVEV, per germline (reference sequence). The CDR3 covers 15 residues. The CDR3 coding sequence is TGTGCCAGCACCCGAAGACAGGGACCGAACTATGGCTACACCTTC. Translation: CASTRRQGPNYGYTF.